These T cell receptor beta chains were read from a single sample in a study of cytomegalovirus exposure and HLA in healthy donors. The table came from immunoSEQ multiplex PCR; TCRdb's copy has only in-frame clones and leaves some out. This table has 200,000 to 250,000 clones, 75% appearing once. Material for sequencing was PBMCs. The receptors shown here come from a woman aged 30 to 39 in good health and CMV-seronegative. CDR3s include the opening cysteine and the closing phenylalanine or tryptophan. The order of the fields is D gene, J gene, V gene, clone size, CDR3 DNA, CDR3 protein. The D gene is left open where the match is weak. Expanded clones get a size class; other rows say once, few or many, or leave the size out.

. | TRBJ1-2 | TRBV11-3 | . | TGTGCCAGCCCCGTGTCCCCCTTC | CASPVSPF
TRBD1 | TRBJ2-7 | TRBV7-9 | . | TGTACCAGCAGCCGCCGGGACAGCTACGAGCAGTACTTC | CTSSRRDSYEQYF
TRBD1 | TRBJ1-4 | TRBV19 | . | TGTGCCAGTAGTAGGGACAGGGGTGTAACTAATGAAAAACTGTTTTTT | CASSRDRGVTNEKLFF
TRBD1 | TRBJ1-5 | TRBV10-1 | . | TGCGCCAGCAAAACCCCAAGAAGGGGGCAGAAGAAGTATCAGCCCCAGCATTTT | CASKTPRRGQKKYQPQHF
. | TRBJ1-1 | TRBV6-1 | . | TGTGCCAGCAGTCGTCCCCCAACAGGGTACACTGAAGCTTTCTTT | CASSRPPTGYTEAFF
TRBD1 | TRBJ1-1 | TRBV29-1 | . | TGCAGCGCCGGGGACAGACACACTGAAGCTTTCTTT | CSAGDRHTEAFF
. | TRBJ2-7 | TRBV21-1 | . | TGTGCCAGCAGCCAATCAACGGACAGAGATCCCTTCTCCGTCAATCCCTACGAGCAGTACTTC | CASSQSTDRDPFSVNPYEQYF
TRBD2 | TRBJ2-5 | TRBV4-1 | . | TGCGCCAGCAGCCAAGATCAGCGGGGGGGGCGCGAGACCCAGTACTTC | CASSQDQRGGRETQYF
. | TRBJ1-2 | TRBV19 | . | TGTGCCAGTAAGGGGAGGGGAGGCGGCTACACCTTC | CASKGRGGGYTF
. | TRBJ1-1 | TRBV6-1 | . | TGTGCCAGCAGTGAAGATCCCCTGGGCCGAGCTTTCTTT | CASSEDPLGRAFF
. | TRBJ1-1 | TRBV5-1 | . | TGCGCCAGCAGTTTTGACCCGGGAGGGGACACTGAAGCTTTCTTT | CASSFDPGGDTEAFF
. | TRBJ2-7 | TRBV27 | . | TGTGCCAGCAGTTTTGGGGGAGGTGGCGCGTACGAGCAGTACTTC | CASSFGGGGAYEQYF
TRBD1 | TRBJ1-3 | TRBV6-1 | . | TGTGCCAGCAGGAAAGACAGGGAGGCTGGAAACACCATATATTTT | CASRKDREAGNTIYF
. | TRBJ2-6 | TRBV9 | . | TGTGCCAGCAGCGTAGTAATAGGAGGGGCTGGGGCCAACGTCCTGACTTTC | CASSVVIGGAGANVLTF
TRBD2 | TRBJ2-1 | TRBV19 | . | TGTGCCAGTAAAGAAGGTCTAGCGGCCTACAATGAGCAGTTCTTC | CASKEGLAAYNEQFF
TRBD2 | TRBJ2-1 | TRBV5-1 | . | TGCGCCAGCAGCTTGGTACCTCTAGCGGCGGGAAATGAGCAGTTCTTC | CASSLVPLAAGNEQFF
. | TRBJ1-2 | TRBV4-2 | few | TGTGCCAGCAGCCAAGATCAGTGGCAGGTCAACTATGGCTACACCTTC | CASSQDQWQVNYGYTF
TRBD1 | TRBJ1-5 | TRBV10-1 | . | TGCGCCAGCAGTGAGGTGGACAGGGGGCTTGTCAATCAGCCCCAGCATTTT | CASSEVDRGLVNQPQHF
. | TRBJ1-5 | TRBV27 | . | TGTGCCAGCAGTTTAGGCAGGGGCCAGCCCCAGCATTTT | CASSLGRGQPQHF
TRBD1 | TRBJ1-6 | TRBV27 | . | TGTGCCAGCAGCGACCGGCGAACAGGGGGCAATTCACCCCTCCACTTT | CASSDRRTGGNSPLHF
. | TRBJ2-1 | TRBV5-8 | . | TGTGCCAGCAGCTTGGGCACTCTCTCCTACAATGAGCAGTTCTTC | CASSLGTLSYNEQFF
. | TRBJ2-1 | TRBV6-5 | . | TGTGCCAGCAGTGGCAGGGTCACTGAGCAGTTCTTC | CASSGRVTEQFF
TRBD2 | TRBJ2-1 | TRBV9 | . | TGTGCCAGCAGCGTAGCCTCCCGGGAGGCGTACAATGAGCAGTTCTTC | CASSVASREAYNEQFF
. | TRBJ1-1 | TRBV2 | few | TGTGCCAGCAGTGAAGCTGGACTGCAAGCTTTCTTT | CASSEAGLQAFF
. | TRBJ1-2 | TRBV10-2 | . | TGCGCCAGCAGTGAGTCGATGGGGGCGCCCTATGGCTACACCTTC | CASSESMGAPYGYTF
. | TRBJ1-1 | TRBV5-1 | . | TGCGCCAGCAGCGGGCAGGGCCTGAACACTGAAGCTTTCTTT | CASSGQGLNTEAFF
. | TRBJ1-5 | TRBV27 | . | TGTGCCAGCAGTCCCGGCCCGACACGACAGCCCCAGCATTTT | CASSPGPTRQPQHF
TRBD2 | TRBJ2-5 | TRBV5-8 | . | TGTGCCAGCAGCCGGACTAGCGGCCAAGAGACCCAGTACTTC | CASSRTSGQETQYF
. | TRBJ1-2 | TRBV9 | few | TGTGCCAGCAGCGTAGCGGGCACTGGAGGTAATGGCTACACCTTC | CASSVAGTGGNGYTF
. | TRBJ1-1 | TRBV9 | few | TGTGCCAGCAGCGTGGGCATGAACACTGAAGCTTTCTTT | CASSVGMNTEAFF
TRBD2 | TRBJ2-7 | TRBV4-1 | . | TGCGCCAGCAGCCACCAGCGGGGGGAGCTCAACGAGCAGTACTTC | CASSHQRGELNEQYF
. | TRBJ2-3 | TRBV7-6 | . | TGTGCCAGCAGCCCGACATCCGGGGGGCGGACAGATACGCAGTATTTT | CASSPTSGGRTDTQYF